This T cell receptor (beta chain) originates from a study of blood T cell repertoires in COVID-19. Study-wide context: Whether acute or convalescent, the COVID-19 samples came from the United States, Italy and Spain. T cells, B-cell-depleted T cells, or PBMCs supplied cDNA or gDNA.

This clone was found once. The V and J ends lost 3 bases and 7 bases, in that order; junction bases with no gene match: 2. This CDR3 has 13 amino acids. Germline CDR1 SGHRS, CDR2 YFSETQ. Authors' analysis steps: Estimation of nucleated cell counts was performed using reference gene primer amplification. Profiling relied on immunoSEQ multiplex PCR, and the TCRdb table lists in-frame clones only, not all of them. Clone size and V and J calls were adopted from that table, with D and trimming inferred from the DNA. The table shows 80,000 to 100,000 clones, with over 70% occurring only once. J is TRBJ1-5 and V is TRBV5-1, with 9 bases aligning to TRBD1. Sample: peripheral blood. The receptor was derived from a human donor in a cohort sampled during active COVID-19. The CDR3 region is CASSWTGDQPQHF. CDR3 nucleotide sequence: TGCGCCAGCAGCTGGACAGGGGACCAGCCCCAGCATTTT.